These 20 T cell receptor beta chains originate from one sample sequenced in a study of blood T cell repertoires in COVID-19. Profiled with immunoSEQ multiplex PCR; TCRdb holds only in-frame clones, not every one. The repertoire consists of 64,000 or so clones, with around 83% occurring once and the leading ten covering roughly 13%. Sequenced input: peripheral blood. These receptors all stem from a human donor in a cohort sampled during active COVID-19.

The V gene is TRBV6-6, the J gene TRBJ1-3; D remains unclear. V lost 0 bases and J 5 bases, leaving 5 bases between the germline ends. This CDR3 comprises 13 residues. Germline V lookup: CDR1 MNHNY, CDR2 SVGAGI (reference sequence). For the CDR3, the DNA is TGTGCCAGCAGTTACTCCCCCAGAAACACCATATATTTT. It translates to CASSYSPRNTIYF.

The table lists this clone with a few counts. The chain recombines TRBV5-1 with TRBJ2-2; D is undetermined. Germline-derived CDR1 and CDR2 are SGHRS and YFSETQ. The V end lost 5 bases, the J end lost 1 base, and 12 bases lay between the germline ends. The CDR3 totals 15 residues. CDR3 DNA sequence: TGCGCCAGCAGAGTGGGCACCGTGAACACCGGGGAGCTGTTTTTT. It is translated as CASRVGTVNTGELFF.

The table lists this clone with a few counts. CDR3 loop: CASGGSGNTIYF. CDR3 bases: TGTGCCAGCGGGGGGTCTGGAAACACCATATATTTT. The J gene is TRBJ1-3, the V gene TRBV10-3; tentatively, D is TRBD1 (5 bases). The CDR3 covers 12 residues. With 10 bases removed from V and 1 base from J, the gap between germline ends came to 8 bases. Germline V lookup: CDR1 ENHRY, CDR2 SYGVKD.

The sample holds one count of this clone. The chain couples TRBV7-2 to TRBJ1-2, with 11 bases fitting TRBD1. The J segment lost 4 bases and the V segment lost 2 bases, leaving 6 bases of the junction unmatched. The CDR3 is 16 amino acids. From germline, CDR1 is SGHTA and CDR2 FQGNSA. The CDR3: CASSLSPGTGGYGYTF. CDR3 nucleotides: TGTGCCAGCAGCTTATCTCCCGGGACAGGGGGCTATGGCTACACCTTC.

The gene calls are TRBV6-5 and TRBJ1-6; the match to TRBD1 covers 7 bases. The length of the CDR3 is 14 residues. Losses at the gene ends were 6 bases for V and 9 bases for J; bases not matched to a gene: 8. Germline V gene lookup returns CDR1 MNHEY and CDR2 SVGAGI. In nucleotides, the CDR3 is TGTGCCAGCAGATTGACAGGGTCTGGTTCACCCCTCCACTTT. Translated, it gives CASRLTGSGSPLHF.

As for this clone: This sample includes further DNA sequences coding for the same CDR3. The chain carries TRBV2 and TRBJ2-2; TRBD1 matches 7 bases. This CDR3 spans 15 amino acids. Per germline, CDR1 SNHLY and CDR2 FYNNEI. J gave up 5 bases and V 3 bases, and 6 bases lay outside the gene matches. The CDR3, as DNA: TGTGCCAGCAGTGACCACAGGGGTATAACCGGGGAGCTGTTTTTT. Its translation: CASSDHRGITGELFF. The entire variable domain, with the rest obtained from reference TRBV2 and TRBJ2-2, is as follows: EPEVTQTPSHQVTQMGQEVILRCVPISNHLYFYWYRQILGQKVEFLVSFYNNEISEKSEIFDDQFSVERPDGSNFTLKIRSTKLEDSAMYFCASSDHRGITGELFFGEGSRLTVL.

The chain is built from TRBV5-1 and TRBJ2-5, with a weak D call TRBD1 (5 bases). Per germline, CDR1 SGHRS and CDR2 YFSETQ. The CDR3 sequence is 14 residues long. V was shortened by 4 bases and J by 2 bases, with 12 bases between the two germline ends. The CDR3 nucleotides are TGCGCCAGCAGCCACCGTGGGGCACAAGAGACCCAGTACTTC. It encodes CASSHRGAQETQYF.

The V and J genes are TRBV9 and TRBJ2-3, with 7 bases fitting TRBD2. Germline CDR1 reads SGDLS; CDR2 reads YYNGEE. The CDR3 has 16 amino acids. The V gene end was trimmed by 2 bases and the J gene end by 1 base; junction bases not matched to a gene: 7. CDR3 residues: CASSVRAGDRTDTQYF. The CDR3 coding sequence is TGTGCCAGCAGCGTGAGGGCGGGGGATCGCACAGATACGCAGTATTTT.

The V call is TRBV4-1, the J call TRBJ1-2, with 7 bases that match TRBD1. V was clipped by 1 base and J by 6 bases; unmatched bases: 5. Germline V gives CDR1 MGHRA, CDR2 YSYEKL. The CDR3 length is 14 residues. In DNA, the CDR3 is TGCGCCAGCAGCCAAGGAGGGACAGTCGATGGCTACACCTTC. Translating gives CASSQGGTVDGYTF.

The V and J genes are TRBV3-1 (or the pseudogene TRBV3-2) and TRBJ2-7; 14 bases are a match to TRBD2. The germline gives CDR1 LGHDT, CDR2 YNNKEL (reference sequence). The CDR3 is 17 residues long. Trimming cost V 4 bases and J 2 bases; bases outside gene matches: 7. CDR3 in DNA: TGTGCCAGCAGCCGTGGGACTAGCGGGGGTAGCCCCTACGAGCAGTACTTC. Its protein is CASSRGTSGGSPYEQYF.

This chain connects TRBV14 to TRBJ1-6; 7 nucleotides match TRBD1. The CDR3 runs 16 residues. From germline, CDR1 is SGHDN and CDR2 FVKESK. Losses at the gene ends were 0 bases for V and 13 bases for J; bases not matched to a gene: 12. The DNA for the CDR3 is TGTGCCAGCAGCCAAGATGGCAGGGGGGTTAGGATTCCCCTCCACTTT. Translation gives CASSQDGRGVRIPLHF.

The DNA of the CDR3 is TGCAGTGCTAGTCGCGCCGAACAAGAGACCCAGTACTTC. It encodes CSASRAEQETQYF. The J gene is TRBJ2-5, the V gene TRBV20-1; D remains unclear. V lost 3 bases and J lost 2, with 10 bases in between. This CDR3 region has 13 residues. From germline, CDR1 is DFQATT and CDR2 SNEGSKA (reference sequence).

The chain recombines TRBV29-1 with TRBJ2-5, with 8 bases matching TRBD2. CDR1 is SQVTM, CDR2 ANQGSEA, per germline. The J segment lost 5 bases and the V segment lost 7 bases, leaving 9 bases of the junction unmatched. This CDR3 has 13 amino acids. The CDR3 here is CSAGLAVAETQYF. The CDR3 DNA is TGCAGCGCTGGACTAGCAGTGGCCGAGACCCAGTACTTC. The whole variable domain, remainder taken from reference TRBV29-1 and TRBJ2-5, is SAVISQKPSRDICQRGTSLTIQCQVDSQVTMMFWYRQQPGQSLTLIATANQGSEATYESGFVIDKFPISRPNLTFSTLTVSNMSPEDSSIYLCSAGLAVAETQYFGPGTRLLVL.

This chain joins TRBV24-1 and TRBJ2-1; 7 nucleotides align to TRBD2. This CDR3 has 16 amino acids. Germline CDR1 reads KGHDR; CDR2 reads SFDVKD. After removal of 9 bases from V and 5 bases from J, the junction contained 15 bases not matched to a gene. CDR3: CATSVGRLAVDNEQFF. The CDR3 region has the DNA TGTGCCACCTCAGTTGGGCGACTAGCCGTGGACAATGAGCAGTTCTTC.

This clone was seen once. The V gene is TRBV3-1 (or the pseudogene TRBV3-2), the J gene TRBJ2-1, with 8 bases fitting TRBD2. This CDR3 has 18 amino acids. V lost 0 bases and J lost 1; bases outside the gene matches: 8. Germline CDR1 and CDR2: LGHDT and YNNKEL (reference sequence). Here the CDR3 DNA reads TGTGCCAGCAGCCAAGAGCGGGGGGTAGGGCTTTCCTACAATGAGCAGTTCTTC. Protein product: CASSQERGVGLSYNEQFF.

This chain joins TRBV18 and TRBJ2-5, with 10 bases matching TRBD2. This CDR3 has 15 residues. Looked up from germline, CDR1 is KGHSH and CDR2 is LQKENI. V shed 2 bases and J 4 bases; nucleotides not matched to a gene: 4. CDR3 sequence reads: CASSPERGGRETQYF. The CDR3 DNA is TGTGCCAGCTCACCAGAGCGGGGGGGCAGAGAGACCCAGTACTTC. Drawing the rest from reference TRBV18 and TRBJ2-5, the complete variable domain is NAGVMQNPRHLVRRRGQEARLRCSPMKGHSHVYWYRQLPEEGLKFMVYLQKENIIDESGMPKERFSAEFPKEGPSILRIQQVVRGDSAAYFCASSPERGGRETQYFGPGTRLLVL.

The rearrangement links TRBV6-5 to TRBJ1-3; 7 bases are shared with TRBD1. V gave up 7 bases and J gave up 0 bases; unmatched junction bases: 3. The CDR3 extends over 14 amino acids. Germline V CDR1 and CDR2: MNHEY, SVGAGI. CDR3 loop: CASTRDSSGNTIYF. The CDR3 nucleotides are TGTGCCAGCACCCGGGACAGCTCTGGAAACACCATATATTTT.

V is TRBV30 and J is TRBJ2-5; D is perhaps TRBD1 (5 bases). The V end was cut by 1 base, the J end by 4 bases, with 16 bases between. This CDR3 region has 15 residues. Germline V gene data show CDR1 as GTSNPN and CDR2 as SVGIG (reference sequence). CDR3 loop: CAWSGRQGSRETQYF. The CDR3 DNA reads as TGTGCCTGGAGTGGACGGCAGGGTAGTAGAGAGACCCAGTACTTC.

The chain combines TRBV5-5 with TRBJ2-5, with unresolved D. The CDR3 spans 15 residues. V lost 0 bases, J lost 2 bases, and 11 bases lay in between. CDR1 is SGHKS and CDR2 is YYEKEE in the germline V gene (reference sequence). CDR3 DNA: TGTGCCAGCAGCTTGGGGGCCGGCGCACAAGAGACCCAGTACTTC. It translates to CASSLGAGAQETQYF.

J is TRBJ1-4 and V is TRBV7-9; D is perhaps TRBD1 (5 bases). The germline gives CDR1 SEHNR, CDR2 FQNEAQ (reference sequence). The V end was cut by 5 bases, the J end by 4 bases, with 17 bases between. The CDR3 consists of 16 residues. The CDR3 coding sequence is TGTGCCAGCAGCCCCCCCTGGCAGGGTAATAATGAAAAACTGTTTTTT. Its protein is CASSPPWQGNNEKLFF.